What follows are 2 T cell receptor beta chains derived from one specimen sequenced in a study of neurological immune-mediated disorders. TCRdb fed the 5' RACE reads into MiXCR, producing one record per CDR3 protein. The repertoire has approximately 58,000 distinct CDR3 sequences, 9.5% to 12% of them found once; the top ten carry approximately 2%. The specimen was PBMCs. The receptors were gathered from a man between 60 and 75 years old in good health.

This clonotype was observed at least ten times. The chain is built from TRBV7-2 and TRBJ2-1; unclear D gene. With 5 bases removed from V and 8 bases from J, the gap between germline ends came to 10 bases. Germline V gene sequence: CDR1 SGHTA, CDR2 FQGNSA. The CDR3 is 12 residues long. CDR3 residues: CASSVSWDEQFF. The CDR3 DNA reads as TGTGCCAGCAGCGTTAGCTGGGATGAGCAGTTCTTC.

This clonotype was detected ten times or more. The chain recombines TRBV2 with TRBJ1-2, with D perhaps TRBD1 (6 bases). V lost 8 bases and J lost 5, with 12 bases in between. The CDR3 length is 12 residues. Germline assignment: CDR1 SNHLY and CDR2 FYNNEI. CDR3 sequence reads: CASEGGGYGYTF. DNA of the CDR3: TGTGCCAGCGAGGGGGGAGGGTATGGCTACACCTTC.